What follows are 12 T cell receptor beta chains derived from one specimen sequenced in a study of CD8+ T cells in alopecia areata. Sequencing templates came from extracted RNA that was reverse transcribed into cDNA. The data were produced by immunoSEQ multiplex PCR, yet TCRdb's version contains in-frame clones alone and is incomplete. Here the sample spans 65,000 to 100,000 clones, 51% being singletons. Sequencing was carried out using NKG2D-high CD8+ T cells sorted from blood. All receptors come from a human donor with alopecia areata.

The chain is built from TRBV27 and TRBJ2-1, with 9 nucleotides matching TRBD2. V shed 5 bases and J 5 bases; nucleotides not matched to a gene: 13. Germline CDR1 reads MNHEY; CDR2 reads SMNVEV (reference sequence). CDR3 length equals 17 residues. CDR3 coding DNA: TGTGCCAGCAGTCCAACACCCGGACTAGCGTACCACAATGAGCAGTTCTTC. Amino acids: CASSPTPGLAYHNEQFF.

This rearrangement joins TRBV28 to TRBJ2-7; 7 bases agree with TRBD2. CDR3 size: 15 residues. Germline-derived CDR1 and CDR2 are MDHEN and SYDVKM. V shed 2 bases, J shed 7 bases, and the junction held 11 bases outside the gene matches. The CDR3 nucleotides read TGTGCCAGCAGTTTAATCTTAGAGGGAGCGGGGGAGCAGTACTTC. This encodes CASSLILEGAGEQYF.

The chain recombines TRBV6-5 with TRBJ2-7; 8 nucleotides align to TRBD1. Per germline, CDR1 MNHEY and CDR2 SVGAGI. The CDR3 extends over 13 amino acids. The ends lost 4 bases at V and 5 bases at J; junction bases unmatched: 4. DNA for the CDR3: TGTGCCAGCAGTTCCCAGGGGGCCAACGAGCAGTACTTC. Its translation is CASSSQGANEQYF.

The CDR3, as DNA: TGCAGCGCCCAGGACGGGAACACTGAAGCTTTCTTT. It is translated as CSAQDGNTEAFF. The chain employs TRBV29-1 and TRBJ1-1, with unresolved D. Germline CDR1 SQVTM, CDR2 ANQGSEA. The CDR3 is 12 amino acids. Trimming removed 7 bases at V and 1 base at J, with 10 bases between.

The genes are TRBV15 and TRBJ2-7; unclear D gene. The CDR3 has 12 residues. Germline CDR1 LNHNV, CDR2 YYDKDF (reference sequence). V was clipped by 0 bases and J by 6 bases, with 6 bases between them. In DNA, the CDR3 is TGTGCCACCAGCAGAGATAGGCTCGAGCAGTACTTC. Its protein is CATSRDRLEQYF.

The rearrangement uses TRBV7-9 and TRBJ2-5, with 8 bases fitting TRBD1. Germline CDR1 is SEHNR and CDR2 is FQNEAQ (reference sequence). Germline trimming cut 0 bases from V and 4 bases from J; bases unmatched to any gene: 10. The CDR3 contains 17 residues. The CDR3 DNA sequence: TGTGCCAGCAGCTTAGCGTCCCAGGGGGCGTTTAGAGAGACCCAGTACTTC. It is translated as CASSLASQGAFRETQYF.

This chain uses TRBV27 with TRBJ2-1; 7 positions agree with TRBD2. The CDR3 is made up of 15 amino acids. CDR1 and CDR2 (germline): MNHEY, SMNVEV (reference sequence). V was pared by 4 bases and J by 7 bases, with 10 bases of the junction left unmatched. DNA of the CDR3: TGTGCCAGCAGTTATGGGGGAGGGTCGGGGAATGAGCAGTTCTTC. Translating gives CASSYGGGSGNEQFF.

This chain connects TRBV27 to TRBJ2-5; the D gene is possibly TRBD1 (5 bases). The CDR3 has 13 amino acids. The V end lost 7 bases, the J end lost 1 base, and 10 bases lay between the germline ends. CDR1 and CDR2 from the germline V gene are MNHEY and SMNVEV (reference sequence). The CDR3 spells CASKWGPQETQYF. DNA for the CDR3: TGTGCCAGCAAATGGGGCCCCCAAGAGACCCAGTACTTC.

The rearrangement links TRBV29-1 to TRBJ2-1; TRBD2 matches 12 bases. Germline values: CDR1 SQVTM, CDR2 ANQGSEA. CDR3 length: 13 amino acids. The V segment lost 5 bases and the J segment 5 bases; nucleotides outside the gene matches: 1. The CDR3 here is CSVWTSGNNEQFF. CDR3 nucleotide sequence: TGCAGCGTTTGGACTAGCGGGAACAATGAGCAGTTCTTC.

This clone was seen a handful of times. Here the CDR3 reads CASSHRYGTSSTDTQYF. Here the CDR3 DNA reads TGTGCCAGCAGCCATCGGTACGGGACATCTAGCACAGATACGCAGTATTTT. This sequence joins TRBV28 and TRBJ2-3; TRBD1 might be the D (6 bases). Trimming stripped 6 bases from V and 0 bases from J, with 19 bases between. CDR1 and CDR2 (germline): MDHEN, SYDVKM. The CDR3 length is 17 residues.

This clone has a single count. This chain links TRBV15 with TRBJ2-3, with 9 bases aligning to TRBD1. This CDR3 spans 16 amino acids. Germline V gene data show CDR1 as LNHNV and CDR2 as YYDKDF (reference sequence). V gave up 3 bases and J gave up 0 bases; unmatched junction bases: 4. The CDR3 DNA reads as TGTGCCACCAGCAGGGGGACAGGGATTAGCACAGATACGCAGTATTTT. It specifies CATSRGTGISTDTQYF.

The V and J genes are TRBV5-6 and TRBJ2-1, with 7 nucleotides matching TRBD1. The CDR3 sequence is 13 residues long. V was clipped by 3 bases and J by 7 bases; unmatched bases: 4. CDR1 and CDR2 (germline): SGHDT, YYEEEE. The CDR3 loop reads CASSSGGPNEQFF. The CDR3 nucleotides read TGTGCCAGCAGCTCAGGGGGTCCGAATGAGCAGTTCTTC.